Below, 24 T cell receptor beta chains from the same sample are listed, as sequenced in a study of read filtering for tumor transcriptome and immune sequencing. From around 440 ng of RNA, a library with molecular barcoded alpha/delta and beta/gamma adaptors was made. In TCRdb, the reads were re-called with MiXCR into one record per CDR3 protein. The sample shows about 61,000 distinct CDR3 sequences, about a fifth of them seen only once. Sequenced input: a population of CD138-negative cells sorted from bone marrow. These receptors all stem from a donor aged 40 or over with multiple myeloma.

This clonotype has ten or more counts. The chain combines TRBV5-1 with TRBJ2-2; no clear D gene. Trimming took 0 bases from V and 1 from J, leaving 4 bases between them. The CDR3 is 14 residues long. Per the germline V gene, CDR1 is SGHRS and CDR2 is YFSETQ. The CDR3 DNA reads as TGCGCCAGCAGCTTGGTAGGGAACACCGGGGAGCTGTTTTTT. Residues: CASSLVGNTGELFF.

Ten or more counts support this clonotype. The CDR3 end shows no conserved phenylalanine or tryptophan, and so a read error is likely. This chain connects TRBV20-1 to TRBJ2-5; TRBD1 aligns across 8 bases. The germline V gene encodes CDR1 DFQATT and CDR2 SNEGSKA (reference sequence). V shed 3 bases, J shed 7 bases, and the junction held 10 bases outside the gene matches. The CDR3 length is 14 residues. For the CDR3, the DNA is TGCAGTGCTAGCGAACGGACAGGGCTCAGGACCCAGTACCTC. The encoded protein is CSASERTGLRTQYL.

This clonotype was seen many times. V gene TRBV3-1 combines with J gene TRBJ2-1; TRBD1 matches at 8 bases. Germline V gene data show CDR1 as LGHDT and CDR2 as YNNKEL (reference sequence). This CDR3 is 15 amino acids long. V was clipped by 3 bases and J by 6 bases; unmatched bases: 7. The chain's CDR3 is CASSQEDRVGNEQFF. The CDR3 DNA sequence: TGTGCCAGCAGCCAGGAGGACAGGGTTGGCAATGAGCAGTTCTTC.

This clonotype was recorded at least ten times. The rearrangement uses TRBV3-1 and TRBJ2-3; D ambiguous. V was trimmed by 4 bases and J by 5 bases, leaving 10 bases between them. Germline V CDR1 and CDR2: LGHDT, YNNKEL (reference sequence). This CDR3 is 13 amino acids long. In DNA form, the CDR3 reads TGTGCCAGCAGCCCAACGTATCGAGATACGCAGTATTTT. Protein product: CASSPTYRDTQYF.

This clonotype is judged medium-sized. The chain joins TRBV25-1 to TRBJ2-1; unclear D gene. Trimming took off 3 bases at V and 7 bases at J, with 13 bases between the two ends. Germline assignment: CDR1 MGHDK and CDR2 SYGVNS. This CDR3 has 14 residues. In DNA form, the CDR3 reads TGTGCCAGCAGTGACACTATGTTTAGGAATGAGCAGTTCTTC. The encoded protein is CASSDTMFRNEQFF.

This clonotype was counted a single time. Only one base separates this from a far larger clonotype, so it likely reflects a read error. The genes are TRBV2 and TRBJ2-2; 11 nucleotides agree with TRBD1. Germline-derived CDR1 and CDR2 are SNHLY and FYNNEI. J lost 4 bases, V lost 6 bases, and 1 base had no gene match. This CDR3 is built from 14 residues. The CDR3, as DNA: TGTGCCAGCAGAGGACAGGGGGCCACCGGGGAGCTGTTTTTT. As protein: CASRGQGATGELFF.

This chain connects TRBV11-3 to TRBJ2-5, with D maybe TRBD1 (5 bases). The CDR3 has 12 amino acids. With 5 bases removed from V and 4 bases from J, the gap between germline ends came to 8 bases. Germline loops: CDR1 SGHNT, CDR2 YENEEA. The CDR3 nucleotides are TGTGCCAGCAGCAGGGGCGCAGAGACCCAGTACTTC. This gives the protein CASSRGAETQYF. The full variable domain, with the rest looked up from reference TRBV11-3 and TRBJ2-5, is EAGVVQSPRYKIIEKKQPVAFWCNPISGHNTLYWYLQNLGQGPELLIRYENEEAVDDSQLPKDRFSAERLKGVDSTLKIQPAELGDSAVYLCASSRGAETQYFGPGTRLLVL.

This chain links TRBV6-1 with TRBJ1-1; D is possibly TRBD1 (6 bases). The CDR3 is 16 residues long. Germline-derived CDR1 and CDR2 are MNHNS and SASEGT. V gave up 2 bases and J gave up 0 bases, with 13 bases separating them. The CDR3 DNA reads as TGTGCCAGCAGTGAATTATTAAACAGGGTGAACACTGAAGCTTTCTTT. This translates into CASSELLNRVNTEAFF.

Comment on this clonotype: A read error may be the cause here, since a much bigger clone is one base away. The J gene is TRBJ2-2, the V gene TRBV29-1, with 7 bases lining up with TRBD2. The junction had 7 bases not matched to a gene; V was cut back by 8 bases and J by 4 bases. CDR1 is SQVTM, CDR2 ANQGSEA, per germline. The CDR3 length is 13 residues. CDR3 amino acids: CSIGRETTGELFF. The CDR3 bases are TGCAGCATTGGGCGGGAGACCACCGGGGAGCTGTTTTTT.

In this sample, this clonotype turned up many times. The gene calls are TRBV3-1 and TRBJ2-1; D is perhaps TRBD1 or TRBD2 (5 bases each). The CDR3 covers 14 residues. With 3 bases removed from V and 5 bases from J, the gap between germline ends came to 11 bases. The germline V gene encodes CDR1 LGHDT and CDR2 YNNKEL (reference sequence). The CDR3 loop is CASSQGRLNNEQFF. DNA for the CDR3: TGTGCCAGCAGCCAGGGACGACTTAACAATGAGCAGTTCTTC.

This clonotype was detected a few times. The chain combines TRBV19 with TRBJ1-3; D remains unclear. Trimming stripped 5 bases from V and 0 bases from J, with 5 bases between. CDR3 length: 13 amino acids. The germline V gene has CDR1 LNHDA and CDR2 SQIVND (reference sequence). CDR3 sequence (DNA): TGTGCCAGTAGTCCGGGCTCTGGAAACACCATATATTTT. As protein: CASSPGSGNTIYF.

As for this clonotype: A junction end diverges from the germline sequence, so it may reflect a read error. The chain links TRBV12-3 or TRBV12-4 to TRBJ2-3, with TRBD2 identical over 10 bases. CDR3 length: 15 amino acids. The CDR3 bases are TGTGCCAGCATACCTAGCGGGGGAGCCACAGCTACGCAGTATTTT. Protein product: CASIPSGGATATQYF.

This clonotype was picked up many times. This rearrangement joins TRBV4-1 to TRBJ2-2; 8 bases match TRBD1. The CDR3 extends over 17 amino acids. Germline V gene lookup returns CDR1 MGHRA and CDR2 YSYEKL. Unmatched junction bases numbered 8, after V lost 2 bases and J lost 3 bases. The CDR3 loop reads CASSQRGTGRDTGELFF. DNA of the CDR3: TGCGCCAGCAGCCAAAGGGGGACAGGTCGAGACACCGGGGAGCTGTTTTTT.

This clonotype occurred a few times. The rearrangement joins TRBV28 to TRBJ1-5; TRBD1 matches at 8 bases. CDR1 and CDR2 (germline): MDHEN, SYDVKM. J lost 8 bases, V lost 6 bases, and 9 bases had no gene match. This CDR3 contains 14 residues. The CDR3 here is CASRAGGGGKPQHF. DNA of the CDR3: TGTGCCAGCAGGGCAGGGGGCGGTGGAAAGCCCCAGCATTTT.

This clonotype was found many times. The chain links TRBV7-8 to TRBJ1-5, with unresolved D. The CDR3 length is 14 residues. Trimming shortened V by 3 bases and J by 6 bases, and 12 bases separated the two germline ends. The germline gives CDR1 SGHVS, CDR2 FQNEAQ. CDR3 residues: CASSFKTWSQPQHF. The DNA for the CDR3 is TGTGCCAGCAGCTTCAAGACGTGGAGTCAGCCCCAGCATTTT. Full variable domain (outside the CDR3, taken from reference TRBV7-8 and TRBJ1-5): GAGVSQSPRYKVAKRGQDVALRCDPISGHVSLFWYQQALGQGPEFLTYFQNEAQLDKSGLPSDRFFAERPEGSVSTLKIQRTQQEDSAVYLCASSFKTWSQPQHFGDGTRLSIL.

With respect to this clonotype: A much bigger clone sits one base away, suggesting this may be a read error. The V call is TRBV20-1, the J call TRBJ2-5; 7 bases are a match to TRBD1. The CDR3 consists of 16 residues. The germline gives CDR1 DFQATT, CDR2 SNEGSKA (reference sequence). Unmatched junction bases numbered 13, after V lost 4 bases and J lost 2 bases. The CDR3 bases are TGCAGTGCTAACGGACAGACAGGGCCCGGGCAAGAGACCCAGTACTTC. Protein sequence: CSANGQTGPGQETQYF.

This clonotype has at least ten counts. This CDR3 reads CASSPSGRGDTEAFF. In nucleotides, the CDR3 is TGCGCCAGCAGCCCGAGTGGCCGAGGGGACACTGAAGCTTTCTTT. This chain connects TRBV5-1 to TRBJ1-1, with D perhaps matching TRBD1 (5 bases). This CDR3 has 15 residues. V gave up 4 bases and J gave up 3 bases, with 16 bases separating them. The germline CDR1 and CDR2 sequences are SGHRS and YFSETQ. Full variable domain (missing parts from reference TRBV5-1 and TRBJ1-1): KAGVTQTPRYLIKTRGQQVTLSCSPISGHRSVSWYQQTPGQGLQFLFEYFSETQRNKGNFPGRFSGRQFSNSRSEMNVSTLELGDSALYLCASSPSGRGDTEAFFGQGTRLTVV.

This sequence joins TRBV2 and TRBJ2-3; D is perhaps TRBD1 (6 bases). CDR1 SNHLY and CDR2 FYNNEI come from the germline V gene. This CDR3 comprises 15 residues. V lost 6 bases, J lost 6 bases, and 19 bases lay in between. Here the CDR3 reads CASRAGTNSRDTQYF. CDR3 bases: TGTGCCAGCAGAGCCGGGACAAACTCCAGGGATACGCAGTATTTT.

This clonotype was found many times. The chain is built from TRBV6-2 or TRBV6-3 and TRBJ1-1, with 7 bases fitting TRBD1. The J segment lost 4 bases and the V segment lost 2 bases, leaving 1 base of the junction unmatched. The CDR3 loop spans 13 amino acids. The germline CDR1 and CDR2 sequences are MNHEY and SVGEGT. CDR3 region: CASSYKGATEAFF. The CDR3 DNA reads as TGTGCCAGCAGTTACAAGGGGGCCACTGAAGCTTTCTTT.

This clonotype was counted many times. The chain couples TRBV4-1 to TRBJ1-5; 7 bases map to TRBD1. Per germline, CDR1 MGHRA and CDR2 YSYEKL. V gave up 3 bases and J gave up 4 bases; unmatched junction bases: 12. The CDR3 covers 17 residues. The CDR3 DNA reads as TGCGCCAGCAGCCAGGATCCGCGGGACAGAATAAATCAGCCCCAGCATTTT. Translation gives CASSQDPRDRINQPQHF.

This clonotype came up many times. The V gene is TRBV29-1, the J gene TRBJ2-3; possibly TRBD1 for D (5 bases). Trimming shortened V by 4 bases and J by 3 bases, and 14 bases separated the two germline ends. Germline-derived CDR1 and CDR2 are SQVTM and ANQGSEA. The CDR3 contains 14 residues. The CDR3 here is CSVGFRRGTDTQYF. The CDR3 DNA is TGCAGCGTTGGTTTCCGAAGGGGAACAGATACGCAGTATTTT.

The table lists this clonotype with a few counts. This rearrangement joins TRBV6-1 to TRBJ1-5; perhaps TRBD1 as D (6 bases). The germline CDR1 and CDR2 sequences are MNHNS and SASEGT. This CDR3 comprises 14 residues. Between the trimmed V and J ends, which lost 2 bases and 4 bases, there was a span of 9 bases. The CDR3 loop reads CASSEQGINQPQHF. The CDR3 DNA sequence: TGTGCCAGCAGTGAACAGGGGATTAATCAGCCCCAGCATTTT.

This chain uses TRBV11-1 with TRBJ2-7, with D maybe TRBD1 (6 bases). The CDR3 contains 16 residues. V was trimmed by 5 bases and J by 4 bases, leaving 21 bases between them. CDR1 SGHAT and CDR2 FQDESV come from the germline V gene (reference sequence). The CDR3 here is CASSTETGTRAYEQYF. The DNA for the CDR3 is TGTGCCAGCAGCACAGAGACCGGGACACGAGCATACGAGCAGTACTTC.

About this clonotype itself: One end of the junction is discordant with germline, which a read error may explain. The chain links TRBV7-8 to TRBJ1-3, with 8 nucleotides matching TRBD1. Looked up from germline, CDR1 is SGHVS and CDR2 is FQNEAQ. The CDR3 has 14 amino acids. Written as DNA, the CDR3 is TGTGCCAGCAGCCACCCCGACAGGGGAGAAACCATGTATTTT. This translates into CASSHPDRGETMYF. The complete variable domain, with remaining parts taken from reference TRBV7-8 and TRBJ1-3, reads GAGVSQSPRYKVAKRGQDVALRCDPISGHVSLFWYQQALGQGPEFLTYFQNEAQLDKSGLPSDRFFAERPEGSVSTLKIQRTQQEDSAVYLCASSHPDRGETMYFGEGSWLTVV.